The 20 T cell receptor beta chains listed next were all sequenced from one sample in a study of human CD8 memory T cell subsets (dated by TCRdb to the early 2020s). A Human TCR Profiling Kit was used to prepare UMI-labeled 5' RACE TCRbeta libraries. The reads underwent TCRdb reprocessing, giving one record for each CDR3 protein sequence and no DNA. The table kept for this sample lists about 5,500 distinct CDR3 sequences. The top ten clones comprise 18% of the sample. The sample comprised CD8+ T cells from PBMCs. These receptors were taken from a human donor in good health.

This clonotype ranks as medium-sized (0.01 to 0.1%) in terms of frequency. CDR3 protein: CASSIHRGQPQHF. V is TRBV6-5 and J is TRBJ1-5; lacking DNA, the TRBD1 call made by TCRdb goes unchecked. From germline, CDR1 is MNHEY and CDR2 SVGAGI. This CDR3 comprises 13 residues.

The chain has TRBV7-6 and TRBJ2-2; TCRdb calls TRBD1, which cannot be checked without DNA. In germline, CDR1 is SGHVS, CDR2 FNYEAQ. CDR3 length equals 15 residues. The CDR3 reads CASSPRTGGSGELFF. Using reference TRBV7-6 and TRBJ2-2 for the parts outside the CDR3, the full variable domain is GAGVSQSPRYKVTKRGQDVALRCDPISGHVSLYWYRQALGQGPEFLTYFNYEAQQDKSGLPNDRFSAERPEGSISTLTIQRTEQRDSAMYRCASSPRTGGSGELFFGEGSRLTVL.

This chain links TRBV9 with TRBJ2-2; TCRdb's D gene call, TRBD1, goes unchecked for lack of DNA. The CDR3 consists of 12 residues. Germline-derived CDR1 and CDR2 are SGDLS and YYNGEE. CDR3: CASSEGAGELFF.

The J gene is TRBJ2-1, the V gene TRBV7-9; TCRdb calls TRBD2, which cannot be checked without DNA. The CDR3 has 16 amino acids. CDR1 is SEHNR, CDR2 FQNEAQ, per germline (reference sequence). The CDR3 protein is CASSARLEVGYNEQFF.

Here the CDR3 reads CATSRAGDQYNYGYTF. This chain connects TRBV15 to TRBJ1-2; TCRdb picks TRBD1, but there is no DNA to check that call. The CDR3 has 16 amino acids. CDR1 LNHNV and CDR2 YYDKDF come from the germline V gene (reference sequence).

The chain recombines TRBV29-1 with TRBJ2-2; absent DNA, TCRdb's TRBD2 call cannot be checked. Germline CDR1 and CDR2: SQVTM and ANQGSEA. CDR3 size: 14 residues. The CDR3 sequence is CSVLAGVNTGELFF.

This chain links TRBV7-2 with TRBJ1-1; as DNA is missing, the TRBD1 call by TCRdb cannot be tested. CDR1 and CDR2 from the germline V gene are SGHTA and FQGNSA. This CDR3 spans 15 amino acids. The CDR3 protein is CASSLAVGRGTEAFF.

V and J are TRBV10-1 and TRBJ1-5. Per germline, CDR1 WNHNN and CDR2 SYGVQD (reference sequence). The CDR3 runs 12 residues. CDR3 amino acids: CASSGGNQPQHF.

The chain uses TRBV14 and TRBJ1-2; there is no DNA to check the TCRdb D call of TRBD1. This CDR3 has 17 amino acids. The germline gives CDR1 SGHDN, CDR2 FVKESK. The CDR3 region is CASSRTLRDAINYGYTF.

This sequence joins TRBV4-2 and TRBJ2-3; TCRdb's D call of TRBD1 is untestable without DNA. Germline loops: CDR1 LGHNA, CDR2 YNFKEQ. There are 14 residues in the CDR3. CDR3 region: CASSQDRGTYTQYF.

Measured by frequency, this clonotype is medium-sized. CDR3 sequence reads: CASLLRGEQFF. The chain combines TRBV5-5 with TRBJ2-1; TCRdb proposes TRBD1, but this gene call is untestable without DNA. CDR3 length equals 11 residues. In germline, CDR1 is SGHKS, CDR2 YYEKEE (reference sequence).

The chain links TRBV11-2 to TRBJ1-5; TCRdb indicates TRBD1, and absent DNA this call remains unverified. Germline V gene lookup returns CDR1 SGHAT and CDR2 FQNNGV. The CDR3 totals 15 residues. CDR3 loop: CASSSGTGDSQPQHF.

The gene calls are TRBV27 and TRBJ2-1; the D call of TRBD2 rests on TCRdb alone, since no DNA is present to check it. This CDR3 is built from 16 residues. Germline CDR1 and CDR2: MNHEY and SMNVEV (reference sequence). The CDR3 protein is CASSLTGTRGYNEQFF.

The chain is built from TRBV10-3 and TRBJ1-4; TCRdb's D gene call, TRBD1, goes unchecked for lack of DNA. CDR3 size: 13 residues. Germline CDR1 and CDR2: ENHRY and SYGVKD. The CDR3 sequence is CAISESGTEKLFF.

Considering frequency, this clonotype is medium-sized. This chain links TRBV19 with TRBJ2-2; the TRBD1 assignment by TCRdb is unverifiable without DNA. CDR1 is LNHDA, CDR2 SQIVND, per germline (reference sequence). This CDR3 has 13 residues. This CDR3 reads CAGGQGNTGELFF.

The CDR3 protein is CSAGTGGPEAFF. The gene calls are TRBV29-1 and TRBJ1-1; TCRdb reports TRBD1, a call that lacks DNA to check it against. Germline loops: CDR1 SQVTM, CDR2 ANQGSEA. The CDR3 loop spans 12 amino acids.

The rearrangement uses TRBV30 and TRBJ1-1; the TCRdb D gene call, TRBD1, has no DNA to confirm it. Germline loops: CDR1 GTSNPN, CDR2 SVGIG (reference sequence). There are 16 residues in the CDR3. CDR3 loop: CAWREWTGTMDTEAFF.

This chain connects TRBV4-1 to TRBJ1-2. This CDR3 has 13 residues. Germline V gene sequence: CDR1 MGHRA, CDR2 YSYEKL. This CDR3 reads CASTRSLGGGYTF.

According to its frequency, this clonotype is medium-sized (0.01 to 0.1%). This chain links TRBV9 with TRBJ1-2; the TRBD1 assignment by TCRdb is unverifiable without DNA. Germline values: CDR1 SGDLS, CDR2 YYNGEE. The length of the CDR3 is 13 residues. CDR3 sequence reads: CASSVGGDYGYTF.

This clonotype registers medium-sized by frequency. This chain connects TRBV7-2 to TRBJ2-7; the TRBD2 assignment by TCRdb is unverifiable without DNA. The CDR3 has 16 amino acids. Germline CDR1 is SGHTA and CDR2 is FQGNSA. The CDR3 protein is CASSLEPTSGAREQYF.